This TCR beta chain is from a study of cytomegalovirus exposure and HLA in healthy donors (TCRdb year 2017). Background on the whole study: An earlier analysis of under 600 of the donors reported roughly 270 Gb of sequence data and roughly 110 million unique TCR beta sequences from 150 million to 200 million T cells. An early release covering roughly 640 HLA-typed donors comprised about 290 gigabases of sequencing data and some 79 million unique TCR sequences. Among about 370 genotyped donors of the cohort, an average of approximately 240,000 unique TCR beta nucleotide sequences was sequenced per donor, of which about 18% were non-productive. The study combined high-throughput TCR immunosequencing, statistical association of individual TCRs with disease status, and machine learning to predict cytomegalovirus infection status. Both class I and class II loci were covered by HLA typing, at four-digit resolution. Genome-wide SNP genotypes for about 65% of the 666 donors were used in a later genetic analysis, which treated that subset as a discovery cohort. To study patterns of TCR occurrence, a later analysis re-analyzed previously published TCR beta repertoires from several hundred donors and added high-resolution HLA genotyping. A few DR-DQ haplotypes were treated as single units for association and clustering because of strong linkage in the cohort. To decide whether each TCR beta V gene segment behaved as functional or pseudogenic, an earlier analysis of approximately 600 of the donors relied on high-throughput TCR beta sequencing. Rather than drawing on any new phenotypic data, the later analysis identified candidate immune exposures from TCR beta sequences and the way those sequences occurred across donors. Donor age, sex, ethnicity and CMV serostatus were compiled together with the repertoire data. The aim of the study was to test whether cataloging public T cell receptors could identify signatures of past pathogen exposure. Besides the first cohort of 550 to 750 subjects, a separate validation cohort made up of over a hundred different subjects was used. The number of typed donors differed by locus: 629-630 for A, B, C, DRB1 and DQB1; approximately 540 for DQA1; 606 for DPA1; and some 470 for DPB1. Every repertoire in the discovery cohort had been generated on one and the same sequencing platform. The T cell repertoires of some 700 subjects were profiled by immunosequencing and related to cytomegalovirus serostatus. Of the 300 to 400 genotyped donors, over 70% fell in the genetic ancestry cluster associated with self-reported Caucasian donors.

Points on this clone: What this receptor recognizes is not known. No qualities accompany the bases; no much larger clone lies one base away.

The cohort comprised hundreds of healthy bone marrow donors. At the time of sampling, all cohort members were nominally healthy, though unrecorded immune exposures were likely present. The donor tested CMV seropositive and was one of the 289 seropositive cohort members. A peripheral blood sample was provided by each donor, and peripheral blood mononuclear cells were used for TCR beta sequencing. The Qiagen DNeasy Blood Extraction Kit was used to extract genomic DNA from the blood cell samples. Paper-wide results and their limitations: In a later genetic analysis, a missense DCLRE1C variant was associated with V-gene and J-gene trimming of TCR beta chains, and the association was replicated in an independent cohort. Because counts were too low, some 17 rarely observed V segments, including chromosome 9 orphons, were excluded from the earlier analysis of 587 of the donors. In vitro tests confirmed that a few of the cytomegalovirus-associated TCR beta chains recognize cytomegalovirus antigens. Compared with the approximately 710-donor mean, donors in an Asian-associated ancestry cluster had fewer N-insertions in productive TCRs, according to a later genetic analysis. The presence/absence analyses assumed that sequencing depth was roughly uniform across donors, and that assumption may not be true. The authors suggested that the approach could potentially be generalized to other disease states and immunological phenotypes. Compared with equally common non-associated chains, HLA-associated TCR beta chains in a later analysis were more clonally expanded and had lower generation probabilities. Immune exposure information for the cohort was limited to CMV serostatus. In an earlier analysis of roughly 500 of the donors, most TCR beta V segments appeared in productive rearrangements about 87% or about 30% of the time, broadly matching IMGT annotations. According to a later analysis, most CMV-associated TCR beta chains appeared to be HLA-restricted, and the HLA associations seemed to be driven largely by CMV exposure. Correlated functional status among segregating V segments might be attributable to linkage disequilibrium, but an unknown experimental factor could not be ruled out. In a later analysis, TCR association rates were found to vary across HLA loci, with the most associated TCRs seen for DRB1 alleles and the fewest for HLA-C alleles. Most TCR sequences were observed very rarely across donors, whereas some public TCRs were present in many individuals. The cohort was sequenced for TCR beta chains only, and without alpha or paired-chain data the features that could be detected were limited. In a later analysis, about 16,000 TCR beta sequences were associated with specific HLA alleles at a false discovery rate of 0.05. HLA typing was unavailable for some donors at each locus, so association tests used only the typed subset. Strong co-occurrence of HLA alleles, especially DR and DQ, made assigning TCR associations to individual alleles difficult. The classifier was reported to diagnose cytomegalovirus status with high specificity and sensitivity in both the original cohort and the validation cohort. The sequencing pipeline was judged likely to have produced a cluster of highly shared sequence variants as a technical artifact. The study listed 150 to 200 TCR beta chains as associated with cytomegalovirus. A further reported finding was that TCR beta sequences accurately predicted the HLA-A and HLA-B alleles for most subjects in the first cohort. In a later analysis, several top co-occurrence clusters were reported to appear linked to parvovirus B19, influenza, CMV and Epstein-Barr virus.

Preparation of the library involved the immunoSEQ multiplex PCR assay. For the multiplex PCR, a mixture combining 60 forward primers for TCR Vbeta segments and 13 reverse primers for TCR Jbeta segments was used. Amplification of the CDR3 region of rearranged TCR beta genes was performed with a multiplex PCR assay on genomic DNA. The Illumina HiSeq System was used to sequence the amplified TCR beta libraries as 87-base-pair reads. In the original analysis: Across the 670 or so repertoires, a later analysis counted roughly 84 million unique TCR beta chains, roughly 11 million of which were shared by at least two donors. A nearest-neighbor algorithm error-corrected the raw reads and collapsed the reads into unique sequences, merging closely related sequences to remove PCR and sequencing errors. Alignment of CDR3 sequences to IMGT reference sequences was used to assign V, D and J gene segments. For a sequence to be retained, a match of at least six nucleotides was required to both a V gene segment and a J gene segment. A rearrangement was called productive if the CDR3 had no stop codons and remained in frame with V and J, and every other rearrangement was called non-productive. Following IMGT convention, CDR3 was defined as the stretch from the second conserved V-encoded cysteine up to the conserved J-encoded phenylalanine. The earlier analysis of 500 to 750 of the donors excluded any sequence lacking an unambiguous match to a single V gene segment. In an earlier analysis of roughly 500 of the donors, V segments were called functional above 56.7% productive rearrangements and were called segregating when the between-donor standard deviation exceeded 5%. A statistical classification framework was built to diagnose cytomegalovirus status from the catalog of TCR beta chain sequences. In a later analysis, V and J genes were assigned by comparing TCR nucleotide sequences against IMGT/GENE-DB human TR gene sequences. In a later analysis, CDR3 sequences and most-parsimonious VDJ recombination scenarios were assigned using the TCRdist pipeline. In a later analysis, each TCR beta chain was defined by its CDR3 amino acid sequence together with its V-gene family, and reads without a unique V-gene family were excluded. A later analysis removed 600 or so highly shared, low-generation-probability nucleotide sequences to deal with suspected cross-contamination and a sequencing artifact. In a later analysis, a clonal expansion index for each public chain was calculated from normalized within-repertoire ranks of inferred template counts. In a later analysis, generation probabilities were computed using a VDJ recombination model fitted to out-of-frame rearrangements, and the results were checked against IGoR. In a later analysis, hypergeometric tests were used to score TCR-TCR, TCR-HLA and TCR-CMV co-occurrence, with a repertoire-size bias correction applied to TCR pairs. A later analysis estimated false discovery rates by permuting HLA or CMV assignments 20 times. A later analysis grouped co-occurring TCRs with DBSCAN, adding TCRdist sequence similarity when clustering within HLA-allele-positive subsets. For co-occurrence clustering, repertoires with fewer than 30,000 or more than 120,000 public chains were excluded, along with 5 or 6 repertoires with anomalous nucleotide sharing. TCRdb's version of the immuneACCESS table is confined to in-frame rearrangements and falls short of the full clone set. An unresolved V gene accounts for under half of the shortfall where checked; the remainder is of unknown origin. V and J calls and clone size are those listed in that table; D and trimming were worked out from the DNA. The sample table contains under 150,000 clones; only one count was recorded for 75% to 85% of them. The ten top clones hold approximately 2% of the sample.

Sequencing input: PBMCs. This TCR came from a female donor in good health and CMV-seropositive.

The nucleotides are TGTGCCAGCAGGCGCATCCGGGACACCTCTTTTCGGGAGACCCAGTACTTC. Translated, it gives CASRRIRDTSFRETQYF. The chain was built from TRBV7-7 and TRBJ2-5; the D gene is possibly TRBD1, with 6 bases matching. V is clipped by 6 bases and J by 5 bases, and the sequence between their germline boundaries is 25 bases long. Based on the germline V gene (reference sequence), the CDR1 and CDR2 sequences are SSHAT and FNYEAQ. The CDR3 runs 17 residues from the cysteine to the phenylalanine. The DNA shown is the 51-base CDR3, in frame from base 1.